A single sample gave rise to the 3 T cell receptor beta chains below, sequenced in a study of blood T cell repertoires in COVID-19. Sequenced by immunoSEQ multiplex PCR; TCRdb stores in-frame clones only, minus some. The sample yields around 250,000 clones, around 80% seen once. Material for sequencing was peripheral blood. Every receptor here comes from a woman between 18 and 29 years old with acute or convalescent COVID-19.

The gene calls are TRBV18 and TRBJ1-1, with 8 positions matching TRBD1. Trimming took 3 bases from V and 8 from J; bases not matched to a gene: 14. The V gene's germline CDR1 is KGHSH and CDR2 LQKENI. CDR3 length: 16 residues. The CDR3 here is CASSPNGGVTGVEAFF. CDR3 coding DNA: TGTGCCAGCTCACCCAACGGGGGTGTGACAGGGGTCGAAGCTTTCTTT.

This chain links TRBV23-1 with TRBJ2-2, with 12 bases lining up with TRBD1. TRBV23-1 is given ORF status, its function remaining uncertain. CDR3 length: 18 amino acids. J gave up 7 bases and V 2 bases, and 11 bases lay outside the gene matches. The DNA of the CDR3 is TGCGCCAGCAGTCAACCCAAAAGGGACAGGGGGCTTGGCGGGGAGCTGTTTTTT. Protein product: CASSQPKRDRGLGGELFF.

This chain joins TRBV13 and TRBJ1-2; TRBD1 agrees at 9 bases. Germline trimming cut 0 bases from V and 4 bases from J; bases unmatched to any gene: 3. CDR1 is PRHDT and CDR2 is FYEKMQ in the germline V gene (reference sequence). This CDR3 is 15 amino acids long. Written as DNA, the CDR3 is TGTGCCAGCAGCTTAGGTAGGACAGGGGTCTATGGCTACACCTTC. Protein product: CASSLGRTGVYGYTF. The variable domain in full, with the rest retrieved from reference TRBV13 and TRBJ1-2, is AAGVIQSPRHLIKEKRETATLKCYPIPRHDTVYWYQQGPGQDPQFLISFYEKMQSDKGSIPDRFSAQQFSDYHSELNMSSLELGDSALYFCASSLGRTGVYGYTFGSGTRLTVV.